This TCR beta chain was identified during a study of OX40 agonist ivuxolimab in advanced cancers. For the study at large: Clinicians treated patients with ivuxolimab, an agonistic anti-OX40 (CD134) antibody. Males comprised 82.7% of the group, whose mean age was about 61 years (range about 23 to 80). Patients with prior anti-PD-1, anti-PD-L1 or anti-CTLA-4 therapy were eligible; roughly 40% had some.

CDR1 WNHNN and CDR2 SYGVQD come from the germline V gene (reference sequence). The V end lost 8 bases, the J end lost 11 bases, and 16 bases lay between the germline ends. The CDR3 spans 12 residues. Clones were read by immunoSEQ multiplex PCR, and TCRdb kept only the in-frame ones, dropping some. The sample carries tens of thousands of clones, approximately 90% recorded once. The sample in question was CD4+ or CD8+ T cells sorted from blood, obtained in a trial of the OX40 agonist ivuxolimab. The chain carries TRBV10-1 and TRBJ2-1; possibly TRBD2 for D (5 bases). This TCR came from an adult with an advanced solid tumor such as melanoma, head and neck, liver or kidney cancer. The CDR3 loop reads CASGLGGGQQFF. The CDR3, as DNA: TGCGCCAGCGGCCTCGGCGGCGGGCAGCAGTTCTTC.